This TCR beta chain was found in a study of T cells in women clearing cervical HPV infection. Study observations and caveats: Cases and controls were distinguished at AUC approximately 0.8 by richness and V genes.

Genomic DNA, averaging about 1,300 ng per sample, yielded TCR beta CDR3 via immunoSEQ. The repertoire was sequenced with immunoSEQ multiplex PCR; TCRdb's copy has only in-frame clones and lacks some. The repertoire table contains about 32,000 clones. About this clone: What it binds is not known.

The source of this sequence is a woman between 18 and 70 years old with a cervical HPV16 infection that either progressed to CIN3+ or cleared (not recorded which). The specimen sequenced was blood buffy coat.

Partial CDR3 DNA: TGCAGTGCTAGAGCTGGACAGGGAGGACAGCCC. Protein sequence: CSARAGQGGQP. The full CDR3 reads CSARAGQGGQPQHF. The chain is built from TRBV20-1 and TRBJ1-5, with 8 bases fitting TRBD1. The observed sequence ends 3 residues before the CDR3 terminus, with the missing tail filled in from the germline J gene. The CDR3 has 14 amino acids. CDR1 DFQATT and CDR2 SNEGSKA come from the germline V gene (reference sequence). With 1 base clipped from V and 7 bases from J, the junction kept 6 bases outside the gene matches.